Each of the 32 T cell receptor beta chains below was sequenced from the same sample in a study of shared clonotypes between healthy human individuals. CD8 cells classed as naive were CD45RO-negative and positively selected for CCR7, excluding terminally differentiated effector memory CD45RA+ cells. Profiled with immunoSEQ multiplex PCR; TCRdb holds only in-frame clones, not every one. This sample has about 2.1 million clones, with over 85% found just once. Sequencing was done on a sample of naive CD8+ T cells from PBMCs. These receptors were collected from a man aged 18 to 30 in good health. Some clones in this sample may be carry-over from other donors' samples.

This sequence joins TRBV7-9 and TRBJ2-2; perhaps TRBD2 as D (6 bases). The CDR3 sequence is 17 residues long. V dropped 4 bases and J dropped 5 bases, with 20 bases sitting between them. The germline CDR1 and CDR2 sequences are SEHNR and FQNEAQ (reference sequence). The CDR3 protein is CASSSLSYGRLTGELFF. The CDR3 DNA sequence: TGTGCCAGCAGCTCCCTGAGTTACGGGAGACTAACCGGGGAGCTGTTTTTT. The full variable domain, completed using reference TRBV7-9 and TRBJ2-2, is DTGVSQNPRHKITKRGQNVTFRCDPISEHNRLYWYRQTLGQGPEFLTYFQNEAQLEKSRLLSDRFSAERPKGSFSTLEIQRTEQGDSAMYLCASSSLSYGRLTGELFFGEGSRLTVL.

V gene TRBV11-2 combines with J gene TRBJ1-5, with D perhaps TRBD1 (5 bases). V lost 5 bases and J lost 7, with 18 bases in between. CDR1 and CDR2 (germline): SGHAT, FQNNGV. This CDR3 has 15 residues. CDR3 bases: TGTGCCAGCAGCCTAGGGGAGGGATGGGGACAGCCCCAGCATTTT. This translates into CASSLGEGWGQPQHF.

This rearrangement joins TRBV27 to TRBJ1-1; a weak D match, TRBD1 (5 bases). This CDR3 is 12 amino acids long. V lost 5 bases, J lost 4 bases, and 8 bases lay in between. From germline, CDR1 is MNHEY and CDR2 SMNVEV (reference sequence). CDR3 loop: CASSQGSTEAFF. DNA of the CDR3: TGTGCCAGCAGTCAGGGTTCCACTGAAGCTTTCTTT.

With respect to this clone: Distinct nucleotide sequences in the sample also encode this CDR3. CDR3 in DNA: TGTGCCAGCAGTTTTCCTGGAGAGAGCTCCTACGAGCAGTACTTC. Amino acids: CASSFPGESSYEQYF. The chain combines TRBV28 with TRBJ2-7; D is undetermined. Between the trimmed V and J ends, which lost 3 bases and 0 bases, there was a span of 12 bases. CDR1 is MDHEN, CDR2 SYDVKM, per germline. This CDR3 contains 15 residues. The whole variable domain, filled in from reference TRBV28 and TRBJ2-7, reads DVKVTQSSRYLVKRTGEKVFLECVQDMDHENMFWYRQDPGLGLRLIYFSYDVKMKEKGDIPEGYSVSREKKERFSLILESASTNQTSMYLCASSFPGESSYEQYFGPGTRLTVT.

V and J are TRBV5-6 and TRBJ2-5; 12 bases match TRBD1. The CDR3 contains 15 residues. Germline values: CDR1 SGHDT, CDR2 YYEEEE. The V segment lost 4 bases and the J segment 4 bases; nucleotides outside the gene matches: 5. The CDR3 DNA reads TGTGCCAGCAGCCCAGGGACAGGGGGCTCAGAGACCCAGTACTTC. Its protein is CASSPGTGGSETQYF.

This clone was detected once. The gene calls are TRBV30 and TRBJ2-7; D remains ambiguous. The germline gives CDR1 GTSNPN, CDR2 SVGIG (reference sequence). The CDR3 is 14 residues long. V was cut by 4 bases and J by 0 bases, with 13 bases left in between. The CDR3 loop reads CAWTGAQSSYEQYF. In DNA form, the CDR3 reads TGTGCCTGGACCGGAGCGCAAAGCTCCTACGAGCAGTACTTC.

This chain uses TRBV6-6 with TRBJ1-2, with D unclear. This CDR3 has 12 amino acids. Per the germline V gene, CDR1 is MNHNY and CDR2 is SVGAGI (reference sequence). Trimming shortened V by 2 bases and J by 8 bases, and 9 bases separated the two germline ends. CDR3 sequence: CASSYRLDGYTF. CDR3 DNA: TGTGCCAGCAGTTACCGATTGGACGGCTACACCTTC.

The CDR3 region has the DNA TGTGCCAGCAGCAGAACCCGGGGCGATGAGCAGTTCTTC. The encoded protein is CASSRTRGDEQFF. This chain joins TRBV27 and TRBJ2-1, with D possibly called TRBD1 or TRBD2 (5 bases each). This CDR3 contains 13 residues. The germline V and J ends were trimmed by 6 bases and 8 bases, with 14 bases remaining between them. Germline loops: CDR1 MNHEY, CDR2 SMNVEV (reference sequence).

This sequence joins TRBV27 and TRBJ2-4, with 13 bases aligning to TRBD2. The CDR3 is 14 residues long. Germline V gene lookup returns CDR1 MNHEY and CDR2 SMNVEV (reference sequence). The J segment lost 8 bases and the V segment lost 5 bases, leaving 3 bases of the junction unmatched. The CDR3 here is CASSQGTSGDIQYF. CDR3 nucleotides: TGTGCCAGCAGTCAAGGGACTAGCGGGGACATTCAGTACTTC.

The genes are TRBV10-2 and TRBJ2-7; the D is unclear. Germline V CDR1 and CDR2: WSHSY, SAAADI. The CDR3 consists of 13 residues. The V end lost 7 bases, the J end lost 0 bases, and 10 bases lay between the germline ends. CDR3 amino acids: CASMMRASYEQYF. The CDR3 DNA reads TGCGCCAGCATGATGAGAGCCTCCTACGAGCAGTACTTC.

The chain uses TRBV7-6 and TRBJ2-7; the match to TRBD1 covers 9 bases. This CDR3 is built from 15 residues. J gave up 2 bases and V 5 bases, and 7 bases lay outside the gene matches. CDR1 is SGHVS, CDR2 FNYEAQ, per germline. The CDR3 DNA follows: TGTGCCAGCAGCCTCAATACAGGGGGCCCCTACGAGCAGTACTTC. As protein: CASSLNTGGPYEQYF.

The J gene is TRBJ2-5, the V gene TRBV7-9; 7 bases match TRBD1. The CDR3 is 17 amino acids. After removal of 3 bases from V and 4 bases from J, the junction contained 14 bases not matched to a gene. Germline CDR1 is SEHNR and CDR2 is FQNEAQ (reference sequence). The CDR3 sequence is CASSFQPGGILGETQYF. For the CDR3, the DNA is TGTGCCAGCAGCTTCCAGCCAGGGGGAATTTTGGGAGAGACCCAGTACTTC.

The chain has TRBV7-9 and TRBJ1-2, with TRBD1 as a possible D gene (5 bases). From germline, CDR1 is SEHNR and CDR2 FQNEAQ (reference sequence). The V end was cut by 7 bases, the J end by 8 bases, with 14 bases between. The CDR3 contains 12 residues. In DNA form, the CDR3 reads TGTGCCAGCACCAAGGGAGGGGACGGCTACACCTTC. Its protein is CASTKGGDGYTF.

CDR3 residues: CASSWEGNFGETQYF. Written as DNA, the CDR3 is TGCGCCAGCAGCTGGGAAGGGAACTTCGGGGAGACCCAGTACTTC. The chain combines TRBV5-1 with TRBJ2-5, with D uncertain. Trimming shortened V by 3 bases and J by 5 bases, and 17 bases separated the two germline ends. Germline CDR1 is SGHRS and CDR2 is YFSETQ. The CDR3 loop spans 15 amino acids.

The chain links TRBV19 to TRBJ2-1; D remains ambiguous. Trimming took off 5 bases at V and 8 bases at J, with 10 bases between the two ends. This CDR3 contains 12 residues. Germline loops: CDR1 LNHDA, CDR2 SQIVND (reference sequence). Here the CDR3 DNA reads TGTGCCAGTAGTGTTAGCTGGGATGAGCAGTTCTTC. The encoded protein is CASSVSWDEQFF.

The chain couples TRBV6-1 to TRBJ1-5, with TRBD1 as a possible D gene (5 bases). Germline CDR1 reads MNHNS; CDR2 reads SASEGT. Trimming took off 9 bases at V and 3 bases at J, with 15 bases between the two ends. The CDR3 totals 14 residues. CDR3 DNA sequence: TGTGCCAGTGGGGGGGAAGAATTCAATCAGCCCCAGCATTTT. Translation: CASGGEEFNQPQHF.

The chain recombines TRBV27 with TRBJ2-7, with 9 bases fitting TRBD1. The germline V gene has CDR1 MNHEY and CDR2 SMNVEV (reference sequence). The CDR3 covers 12 residues. V was clipped by 9 bases and J by 5 bases; unmatched bases: 5. CDR3 residues: CASTTGGNEQYF. The CDR3 bases are TGTGCCAGTACGACAGGGGGTAACGAGCAGTACTTC.

This rearrangement joins TRBV15 to TRBJ2-1; no firm D call. The V and J ends lost 0 bases and 6 bases respectively, with 21 bases between them. The CDR3 sequence is 18 residues long. The germline V gene encodes CDR1 LNHNV and CDR2 YYDKDF (reference sequence). Here the CDR3 DNA reads TGTGCCACCAGCAGAGATGTAGGGTTCGGCGCCCAAACCAATGAGCAGTTCTTC. This sequence encodes CATSRDVGFGAQTNEQFF.

V is TRBV21-1 and J is TRBJ1-5; TRBD1, the table's D call, lacks a check against the DNA. TRBV21-1 is described as a pseudogene. The length of the CDR3 is 19 residues. The CDR3 reads CASSKALARYYRDGQPQHF. DNA for the CDR3: TGTGCCAGCAGCAAAGCTCTCGCCCGATATTACAGGGACGGTCAGCCCCAGCATTTT.

The chain combines TRBV13 with TRBJ1-4; maybe TRBD1 (5 bases). Per the germline V gene, CDR1 is PRHDT and CDR2 is FYEKMQ (reference sequence). The V gene lost 5 bases and the J gene lost 7 bases, with 17 bases spanning the gap. CDR3 size: 15 residues. This CDR3 reads CASSPGSDMSEKLFF. In DNA, the CDR3 is TGTGCCAGCAGCCCAGGGAGTGACATGAGTGAAAAACTGTTTTTT.

The chain employs TRBV10-3 and TRBJ2-7; 9 positions match TRBD1. Germline trimming cut 6 bases from V and 5 bases from J; bases unmatched to any gene: 8. CDR1 is ENHRY, CDR2 SYGVKD, per germline. CDR3 length: 14 amino acids. The CDR3 DNA sequence: TGTGCCATCAGGTCCCTCGGGACAGGGAACGAGCAGTACTTC. Amino acids: CAIRSLGTGNEQYF.

The chain links TRBV19 to TRBJ1-1, with 9 positions matching TRBD1. This CDR3 spans 15 amino acids. Germline V lookup: CDR1 LNHDA, CDR2 SQIVND (reference sequence). V lost 6 bases, J lost 7 bases, and 12 bases stayed unmatched. The CDR3 region has the DNA TGTGCCAGTAGCCGGGACAGGGAAGGGAGGGGTGAAGCTTTCTTT. Translation gives CASSRDREGRGEAFF.

This sequence joins TRBV7-9 and TRBJ2-2; a weak D match, TRBD2 (5 bases). This CDR3 has 16 residues. V was clipped by 2 bases and J by 1 base, with 11 bases between them. Germline V gene lookup returns CDR1 SEHNR and CDR2 FQNEAQ (reference sequence). For the CDR3, the DNA is TGTGCCAGCAGCTTACTCGTGGGGAGGAACACCGGGGAGCTGTTTTTT. This translates into CASSLLVGRNTGELFF.

Comment on this clone: The same CDR3 arises from other DNA sequences in this sample as well. This rearrangement joins TRBV28 to TRBJ1-1, with D unresolved. V was pared by 6 bases and J by 2 bases, with 10 bases between. The length of the CDR3 is 13 residues. Germline assignment: CDR1 MDHEN and CDR2 SYDVKM. The CDR3 DNA reads as TGTGCCAGCAGCCGTGGACTAAACACTGAAGCTTTCTTT. Translated, it gives CASSRGLNTEAFF.

The V call is TRBV15, the J call TRBJ2-7; D might be TRBD1 (7 bases). V lost 3 bases to trimming and J lost 3 bases, with 15 bases between them. Germline CDR1 reads LNHNV; CDR2 reads YYDKDF (reference sequence). The CDR3 runs to 15 residues. This chain's CDR3 is CATSSLTGRYYEQYF. Written as DNA, the CDR3 is TGTGCCACCAGCAGTTTGACAGGGAGGTACTACGAGCAGTACTTC.

V is TRBV7-6 and J is TRBJ2-3; unclear D gene. The V and J ends lost 5 bases and 2 bases respectively, with 14 bases between them. The CDR3 totals 15 residues. CDR1 and CDR2 (germline): SGHVS, FNYEAQ. In nucleotides, the CDR3 is TGTGCCAGCAGCGCCGCCTGGGGTATCACAGATACGCAGTATTTT. It encodes CASSAAWGITDTQYF. Together with reference TRBV7-6 and TRBJ2-3, the CDR3 gives the full variable domain: GAGVSQSPRYKVTKRGQDVALRCDPISGHVSLYWYRQALGQGPEFLTYFNYEAQQDKSGLPNDRFSAERPEGSISTLTIQRTEQRDSAMYRCASSAAWGITDTQYFGPGTRLTVL.

V and J are TRBV2 and TRBJ2-7, with 8 bases that match TRBD2. Germline trimming cut 4 bases from V and 3 bases from J; bases unmatched to any gene: 8. The CDR3 has 15 residues. The germline V gene encodes CDR1 SNHLY and CDR2 FYNNEI. The CDR3 DNA reads as TGTGCCAGCAGTGCGAGGGGACTAGAGAGCTACGAGCAGTACTTC. Protein sequence: CASSARGLESYEQYF.

The J gene is TRBJ1-2, the V gene TRBV15; D is perhaps TRBD1 (5 bases). Trimming pared 5 bases from V and 8 bases from J, leaving 15 bases between. CDR1 is LNHNV and CDR2 is YYDKDF in the germline V gene (reference sequence). The CDR3 contains 13 residues. CDR3 nucleotides: TGTGCCACCAGCCCTGACAGTTTTGGGGGCTACACCTTC. Translating it yields CATSPDSFGGYTF.

The CDR3 coding sequence is TGTGCCAGCAGCCAGGAATCCTACACCTTC. As protein: CASSQESYTF. The rearrangement joins TRBV28 to TRBJ1-2, with D unclear. Germline V lookup: CDR1 MDHEN, CDR2 SYDVKM. V lost 6 bases and J 10 bases, leaving 9 bases between the germline ends. The CDR3 extends over 10 amino acids.

The chain is built from TRBV6-5 and TRBJ1-1; D gene unclear. CDR3 size: 15 residues. Germline loops: CDR1 MNHEY, CDR2 SVGAGI. The V end was cut by 0 bases, the J end by 4 bases, with 12 bases between. This chain's CDR3 is CASSYSPGLGTEAFF. In DNA, the CDR3 is TGTGCCAGCAGTTACTCCCCCGGGTTGGGCACTGAAGCTTTCTTT.

V is TRBV2 and J is TRBJ2-5, with 8 bases matching TRBD2. J was trimmed by 4 bases and V by 11 bases; bases with no gene match: 9. The length of the CDR3 is 13 residues. Germline V lookup: CDR1 SNHLY, CDR2 FYNNEI. The CDR3 nucleotides are TGTGCCGGGGAAAAGCGGGAGTCAGAGACCCAGTACTTC. Translated, it gives CAGEKRESETQYF.

The chain combines TRBV7-8 with TRBJ2-7; D may be TRBD2 (5 bases). The CDR3 spans 14 residues. V lost 0 bases, J lost 5 bases, and 11 bases lay in between. Germline V gene data show CDR1 as SGHVS and CDR2 as FQNEAQ. The CDR3 nucleotides are TGTGCCAGCAGCTTAGCGGGAGTAAGGAACGAGCAGTACTTC. This sequence encodes CASSLAGVRNEQYF.